This entry is about one T cell receptor (beta chain). This entry comes from a study of T cell changes during pregnancy in multiple sclerosis. The CDR3 runs to 15 residues. Generated by immunoSEQ multiplex PCR, the TCRdb table keeps only in-frame clones and is missing some. This table holds 40,000 or so clones, 91% found once. This sequence joins TRBV21-1 and TRBJ2-1; TRBD1 was called by the table and not checked on the DNA. TRBV21-1 is termed a pseudogene. Source: CD8+ T cells from peripheral blood mononuclear cells, taken in the second trimester of pregnancy. The receptor's source is a female donor with multiple sclerosis, enrolled in a pregnancy study. The CDR3 DNA reads TGTGCCAGCAGCTTTCGAGGGGACACCTACAATGAGCAGTTCTTC. It specifies CASSFRGDTYNEQFF.